Included here is one TCR beta chain sequence, with context. Its antigen is as yet unknown. Germline-derived CDR1 and CDR2 are MNHEY and SVGAGI. Trimming stripped 8 bases from V and 3 bases from J, with 13 bases between. This CDR3 is built from 13 residues. This record comes from a study of vaccination effects on CD4 cells after COVID-19. Across the whole study: After the second dose, samples were taken at median day 72.

Study results and caveats: Clonal contraction was marked in infection- and vaccine-induced clones late after vaccination. Few convalescent patients, and no early post-infection timepoints, were available to the study.

Only in-frame clones appear in the TCRdb table, and some are missing; sequencing was by immunoSEQ multiplex PCR. The table shows approximately 25,000 clones, with approximately 79% occurring only once. Viral peptide pools were used in the ViraFEST assay to expand antigen-specific CD4+ T cells, and sequencing came afterward. The culture ran for about 11 days, and then CD4+ T cells were isolated. Either the BNT162b2 or mRNA-1273 vaccine was given to participants in two doses. The clonotype comes from a human donor who received a COVID-19 vaccine. Some clones in this sample may be carry-over from other donors' samples. Sequencing was performed on CD4+ T cells from PBMCs cultured with SARS-CoV-2 spike peptides, taken after COVID-19 vaccination. This sequence joins TRBV6-5 and TRBJ1-2; D is undetermined. The CDR3 reads CASRDTRYYGYTF. Written as DNA, the CDR3 is TGTGCCAGCCGGGATACCAGGTACTATGGCTACACCTTC.